The 27 T cell receptor beta chains listed next were all sequenced from one sample in a study of cytomegalovirus exposure and HLA in healthy donors. The study ran its PCR with 60 Vbeta and 13 Jbeta primers. Profiling relied on immunoSEQ multiplex PCR, and the TCRdb table lists in-frame clones only, not all of them. The sample lists 150,000 or so clones; less than 80% were seen once. Sequenced input: PBMCs. The receptors shown here come from a female donor in good health and CMV-seronegative.

On this clone: A junction boundary mismatches the germline segment, possibly from a read error. The chain carries TRBV27 and TRBJ1-1; D is perhaps TRBD1 (5 bases). CDR1 is MNHEY and CDR2 is SMNVEV in the germline V gene (reference sequence). The CDR3 sequence is 13 residues long. For the CDR3, the DNA is TGTGCCAGCAATAAGGGTTGGGGCACTGAAACTTTCTTT. This gives the protein CASNKGWGTETFF.

The chain is built from TRBV5-5 and TRBJ1-2; 10 bases are shared with TRBD1. This CDR3 is built from 15 residues. The V gene end was trimmed by 1 base and the J gene end by 4 bases; junction bases not matched to a gene: 4. Germline CDR1 is SGHKS and CDR2 is YYEKEE (reference sequence). In nucleotides, the CDR3 is TGTGCCAGCAGCTTGAACAGGGACAGGGGCTATGGCTACACCTTC. Translating gives CASSLNRDRGYGYTF. Drawing the rest from reference TRBV5-5 and TRBJ1-2, the complete variable domain is DAGVTQSPTHLIKTRGQQVTLRCSPISGHKSVSWYQQVLGQGPQFIFQYYEKEERGRGNFPDRFSARQFPNYSSELNVNALLLGDSALYLCASSLNRDRGYGYTFGSGTRLTVV.

The chain links TRBV6-1 to TRBJ1-6, with 8 bases lining up with TRBD1. The CDR3 has 17 amino acids. CDR1 and CDR2 (germline): MNHNS, SASEGT. V shed 3 bases, J shed 0 bases, and the junction held 4 bases outside the gene matches. The DNA of the CDR3 is TGTGCCAGCAGTGAGAGACAGGGGAGCTCCTATAATTCACCCCTCCACTTT. As protein: CASSERQGSSYNSPLHF.

The chain carries TRBV6-5 and TRBJ2-7; D ambiguous. V was cut by 7 bases and J by 5 bases, with 18 bases left in between. In germline, CDR1 is MNHEY, CDR2 SVGAGI. The CDR3 sequence is 14 residues long. The CDR3 is CASTEQAVTHEQYF. The DNA for the CDR3 is TGTGCCAGCACTGAGCAGGCCGTGACCCACGAGCAGTACTTC.

This chain links TRBV4-2 with TRBJ2-7; the D is unclear. Germline-derived CDR1 and CDR2 are LGHNA and YNFKEQ. Trimming stripped 0 bases from V and 3 bases from J, with 15 bases between. The CDR3 covers 16 residues. The CDR3 nucleotides read TGTGCCAGCAGCCAAGATAAAGCGCCTGGCCTCTACGAGCAGTACTTC. Translated, it gives CASSQDKAPGLYEQYF.

This chain links TRBV7-2 with TRBJ2-3; possibly TRBD2 for D (6 bases). The CDR3 is 15 amino acids. CDR1 and CDR2 (germline): SGHTA, FQGNSA. The V and J ends lost 5 bases and 2 bases respectively, with 14 bases between them. The CDR3 loop is CASSPGRGSTDTQYF. The CDR3 DNA follows: TGTGCCAGCAGCCCAGGTCGGGGGTCCACAGATACGCAGTATTTT. Full variable domain (remainder filled in from reference TRBV7-2 and TRBJ2-3): GAGVSQSPSNKVTEKGKDVELRCDPISGHTALYWYRQSLGQGLEFLIYFQGNSAPDKSGLPSDRFSAERTGGSVSTLTIQRTQQEDSAVYLCASSPGRGSTDTQYFGPGTRLTVL.

The gene calls are TRBV9 and TRBJ1-3; TRBD1 agrees at 10 bases. J was trimmed by 0 bases and V by 0 bases; bases with no gene match: 21. Germline V gene lookup returns CDR1 SGDLS and CDR2 YYNGEE. This CDR3 has 23 residues. This chain's CDR3 is CASSVEDRGFPGVGVISGNTIYF. The DNA of the CDR3 is TGTGCCAGCAGCGTAGAGGACAGGGGGTTCCCCGGGGTGGGAGTAATCTCTGGAAACACCATATATTTT. The complete variable domain, with remaining parts taken from reference TRBV9 and TRBJ1-3, reads DSGVTQTPKHLITATGQRVTLRCSPRSGDLSVYWYQQSLDQGLQFLIQYYNGEERAKGNILERFSAQQFPDLHSELNLSSLELGDSALYFCASSVEDRGFPGVGVISGNTIYFGEGSWLTVV.

The chain joins TRBV13 to TRBJ2-5; D may be TRBD2 (6 bases). Looked up from germline, CDR1 is PRHDT and CDR2 is FYEKMQ (reference sequence). The ends were cut back, 7 bases at V and 5 bases at J, with 14 bases in the middle. This CDR3 has 13 residues. In DNA, the CDR3 is TGTGCCAGCACCGGGAACCGGGGGGAGACCCAGTACTTC. Residues: CASTGNRGETQYF.

A word on this clone: One end of the junction is discordant with germline, which a read error may explain. Here the CDR3 reads CASSPPGLAGYSEQFF. Here the CDR3 DNA reads TGTGCCAGCAGCCCACCGGGACTAGCGGGTTACAGTGAGCAGTTCTTC. The chain combines TRBV7-9 with TRBJ2-1; TRBD2 agrees at 12 bases. The CDR3 is 16 residues long. Germline V gene sequence: CDR1 SEHNR, CDR2 FQNEAQ (reference sequence).

The rearrangement uses TRBV11-2 and TRBJ2-7; 7 nucleotides agree with TRBD1. Trimming cost V 5 bases and J 4 bases; bases outside gene matches: 11. The CDR3 is 15 residues long. Germline lookup yields CDR1 SGHAT and CDR2 FQNNGV. The CDR3 sequence is CASSAHHRGRYEQYF. The CDR3 nucleotides are TGTGCCAGCAGCGCTCATCACAGGGGAAGGTACGAGCAGTACTTC.

This clone was counted a few times. V and J are TRBV6-5 and TRBJ1-3; the D gene is possibly TRBD1 (6 bases). Deletions cut 6 bases from V and 0 bases from J, with 12 bases between. In germline, CDR1 is MNHEY, CDR2 SVGAGI. The CDR3 runs 15 residues. The CDR3: CASSSRGASGNTIYF. Here the CDR3 DNA reads TGTGCCAGCAGCTCCAGGGGAGCCTCTGGAAACACCATATATTTT.

V and J are TRBV9 and TRBJ1-3; D possibly corresponds to TRBD1 (5 bases). CDR3 length equals 15 residues. Per the germline V gene, CDR1 is SGDLS and CDR2 is YYNGEE. Trimming left V 0 bases short and J 5 bases short, with 12 bases between. The CDR3 here is CASSVGRAARNTIYF. CDR3 DNA: TGTGCCAGCAGCGTAGGCAGGGCAGCGAGAAACACCATATATTTT.

The chain recombines TRBV6-5 with TRBJ2-5, with 9 bases that match TRBD1. The CDR3 has 14 residues. Germline CDR1 and CDR2: MNHEY and SVGAGI. V lost 0 bases and J lost 14; bases outside the gene matches: 10. CDR3 amino acids: CASSYSTGRDRVYF. CDR3 in DNA: TGTGCCAGCAGTTACTCGACCGGAAGGGACAGGGTTTACTTC.

This sequence joins TRBV7-9 and TRBJ2-7; possibly TRBD2 for D (5 bases). V was cut by 1 base and J by 6 bases, with 7 bases left in between. CDR1 and CDR2 from the germline V gene are SEHNR and FQNEAQ (reference sequence). This CDR3 spans 12 amino acids. CDR3 nucleotide sequence: TGTGCCAGCAGCTTAGAGGGAGCCGAGCAGTACTTC. Translating it yields CASSLEGAEQYF.

The rearrangement joins TRBV10-1 to TRBJ2-5; 11 nucleotides match TRBD2. Looked up from germline, CDR1 is WNHNN and CDR2 is SYGVQD (reference sequence). V lost 4 bases and J lost 5; bases outside the gene matches: 12. This CDR3 region has 17 residues. For the CDR3, the DNA is TGCGCCAGCAGTGTGGATAGCGGGGGGGTCATCGGGGAGACCCAGTACTTC. It translates to CASSVDSGGVIGETQYF.

The rearrangement joins TRBV7-2 to TRBJ1-6; no firm D call. The CDR3 contains 15 residues. The V end was cut by 5 bases, the J end by 8 bases, with 16 bases between. The germline V gene encodes CDR1 SGHTA and CDR2 FQGNSA. CDR3 bases: TGTGCCAGCAGCCCCCGGTCCGGCGGGGATTCACCCCTCCACTTT. This sequence encodes CASSPRSGGDSPLHF.

Points on this clone: The conserved phenylalanine or tryptophan is not found at the CDR3 terminus, so this likely reflects a read error. This chain joins TRBV9 and TRBJ2-7; 8 bases align to TRBD2. V was pared by 0 bases and J by 4 bases, with 6 bases of the junction left unmatched. CDR3 length: 15 residues. Germline values: CDR1 SGDLS, CDR2 YYNGEE. DNA of the CDR3: TGTGCCAGCAGCGTAGCGTCTAGCGGGCGTTACGAGCAGTACCTC. Its translation: CASSVASSGRYEQYL.

The chain joins TRBV9 to TRBJ2-2, with 7 nucleotides matching TRBD2. V lost 0 bases to trimming and J lost 5 bases; unmatched junction nucleotides: 4. This CDR3 region has 15 residues. Germline V gene lookup returns CDR1 SGDLS and CDR2 YYNGEE. CDR3 in DNA: TGTGCCAGCAGCGTAGCGGGAGGAGGAACCGGGGAGCTGTTTTTT. Protein sequence: CASSVAGGGTGELFF.

The genes are TRBV23-1 and TRBJ1-3, with unresolved D. TRBV23-1 is placed among ORFs of uncertain function. The ends were cut back, 0 bases at V and 0 bases at J, with 9 bases in the middle. CDR3 length equals 16 residues. CDR3 coding DNA: TGCGCCAGCAGTCAATCAGCCCGGAGCTCTGGAAACACCATATATTTT. Translating it yields CASSQSARSSGNTIYF.

The sample holds a few counts of this clone. The junction shows a germline mismatch at one end, possibly a read error. V gene TRBV19 combines with J gene TRBJ2-4, with D perhaps matching TRBD2 (5 bases). The CDR3 covers 14 residues. CDR1 LNHDA and CDR2 SQIVND come from the germline V gene (reference sequence). The CDR3 DNA is TGTGCCAGTAGTATCCCCCTAGCCAAAAACAGTCAGTACTTC. Protein sequence: CASSIPLAKNSQYF.

The rearrangement links TRBV7-2 to TRBJ2-7, with a weak D call TRBD2 (6 bases). Looked up from germline, CDR1 is SGHTA and CDR2 is FQGNSA. This CDR3 region has 14 residues. V lost 0 bases to trimming and J lost 2 bases, with 8 bases between them. CDR3 nucleotides: TGTGCCAGCAGCTTAGCGGGAGGAACCTACGAGCAGTACTTC. Residues: CASSLAGGTYEQYF.

The chain recombines TRBV15 with TRBJ1-3; D gene unclear. V dropped 0 bases and J dropped 4 bases, with 4 bases sitting between them. The length of the CDR3 is 13 residues. Germline loops: CDR1 LNHNV, CDR2 YYDKDF (reference sequence). In nucleotides, the CDR3 is TGTGCCACCAGCAGAGACCCAGGAAACACCATATATTTT. This codes for CATSRDPGNTIYF.

The chain links TRBV18 to TRBJ2-1, with 13 bases lining up with TRBD2. Germline CDR1 is KGHSH and CDR2 is LQKENI. The CDR3 spans 12 residues. The trim removed 4 bases at V and 12 bases at J, leaving 0 bases unmatched. CDR3 nucleotide sequence: TGTGCCAGCTCACGACTAGCGGGGGGGCAGTTCTTC. This encodes CASSRLAGGQFF.

The chain links TRBV25-1 to TRBJ2-3, with 8 bases identical to TRBD1. V lost 4 bases and J lost 2; bases outside the gene matches: 5. The CDR3 extends over 15 amino acids. Germline V lookup: CDR1 MGHDK, CDR2 SYGVNS. Here the CDR3 reads CASSGGQVLTDTQYF. The CDR3 DNA follows: TGTGCCAGCAGTGGGGGACAGGTCCTCACAGATACGCAGTATTTT.

This chain joins TRBV4-3 and TRBJ2-7; a weak D match, TRBD1 (6 bases). The CDR3 spans 14 residues. Trimming removed 0 bases at V and 2 bases at J, with 8 bases between. Germline-derived CDR1 and CDR2 are LGHNA and YSLEER. CDR3 residues: CASSQDRQAYEQYF. The CDR3 DNA sequence: TGCGCCAGCAGCCAAGATCGACAGGCCTACGAGCAGTACTTC.

The rearrangement uses TRBV11-2 and TRBJ2-4; 8 positions agree with TRBD2. The V segment lost 4 bases and the J segment 16 bases; nucleotides outside the gene matches: 12. The CDR3 loop spans 13 amino acids. CDR1 is SGHAT, CDR2 FQNNGV, per germline. The CDR3 here is CASSSPGGVEGYF. In nucleotides, the CDR3 is TGTGCCAGCAGCTCCCCGGGGGGGGTCGAAGGTTACTTC. Supplemented by reference TRBV11-2 and TRBJ2-4, the full variable domain reads EAGVAQSPRYKIIEKRQSVAFWCNPISGHATLYWYQQILGQGPKLLIQFQNNGVVDDSQLPKDRFSAERLKGVDSTLKIQPAKLEDSAVYLCASSSPGGVEGYFGAGTRLSVL.

V usage is TRBV27 and J usage is TRBJ2-1; 7 bases fit TRBD1. Trimming took 5 bases from V and 2 from J; bases not matched to a gene: 6. This CDR3 is 15 amino acids long. Germline V gene lookup returns CDR1 MNHEY and CDR2 SMNVEV (reference sequence). DNA of the CDR3: TGTGCCAGCAGTACACAGGGGAGTACCTACAATGAGCAGTTCTTC. Translating gives CASSTQGSTYNEQFF.